This T cell receptor beta chain derives from a study of blood T cell repertoires in COVID-19. Study background: Samples came from the United States, Italy and Spain, spanning acute and convalescent COVID-19.

TCRdb's copy holds only in-frame clones and misses some; the assay was immunoSEQ multiplex PCR. The sample holds some 80,000 clones; around 83% are singletons and the top ten take around 3.3%. The J segment lost 4 bases and the V segment lost 5 bases, leaving 8 bases of the junction unmatched. Per germline, CDR1 SGHTA and CDR2 FQGNSA. The CDR3 runs 15 residues. This clone came up once. The specimen was peripheral blood. This receptor was identified in a man aged 45-65 years with acute or convalescent COVID-19. This chain connects TRBV7-2 to TRBJ2-3; TRBD2 agrees at 8 bases. The DNA of the CDR3 is TGTGCCAGCAGCCCCCCGCCGGGGGGGGCAGATACGCAGTATTTT. Protein product: CASSPPPGGADTQYF. Drawing the rest from reference TRBV7-2 and TRBJ2-3, the complete variable domain is GAGVSQSPSNKVTEKGKDVELRCDPISGHTALYWYRQSLGQGLEFLIYFQGNSAPDKSGLPSDRFSAERTGGSVSTLTIQRTQQEDSAVYLCASSPPPGGADTQYFGPGTRLTVL.